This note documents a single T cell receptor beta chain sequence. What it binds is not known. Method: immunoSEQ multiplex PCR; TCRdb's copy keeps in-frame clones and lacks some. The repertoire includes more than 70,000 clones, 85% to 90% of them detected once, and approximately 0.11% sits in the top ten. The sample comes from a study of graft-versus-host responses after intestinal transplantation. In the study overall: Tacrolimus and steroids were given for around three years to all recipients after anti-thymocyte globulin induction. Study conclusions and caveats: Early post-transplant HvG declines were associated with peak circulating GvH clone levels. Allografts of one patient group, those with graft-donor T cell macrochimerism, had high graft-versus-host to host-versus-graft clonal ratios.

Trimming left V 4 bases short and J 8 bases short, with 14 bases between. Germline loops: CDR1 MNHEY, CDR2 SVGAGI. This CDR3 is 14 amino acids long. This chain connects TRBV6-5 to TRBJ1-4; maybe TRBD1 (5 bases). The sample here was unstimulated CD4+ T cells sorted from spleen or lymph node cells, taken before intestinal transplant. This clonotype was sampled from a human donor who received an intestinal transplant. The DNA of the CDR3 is TGTGCCAGCAGTTTGATCAGGGCTAGAGAAAAACTGTTTTTT. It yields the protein CASSLIRAREKLFF.